These T cell receptor beta chains were read from a single sample in a study of blood T cell repertoires in COVID-19. Repertoires were generated with immunoSEQ multiplex PCR, while TCRdb's copy carries only in-frame clones and drops some. The data contain 250,000 to 350,000 clones, about 90% of them singletons. The sequenced sample consisted of peripheral blood. The receptors were sampled from a woman in her forties or fifties who had recovered from COVID-19. The CDR3 runs from the conserved cysteine through the conserved F or W. Each record gives: clone size, V gene, CDR3 protein. Expanded clones are given a class, and other clones once, few, many or no size at all.

NA,TRBV6-6,CASARREVSPLHF
once,TRBV27,CASSLFRLGGEEKLFF
NA,TRBV4-3,CASSPGTGGFGTEAFF
NA,TRBV6-5,CASSWGTGNAEAFF
once,TRBV4-3,CASSPTGGGLQHF
NA,TRBV19,CASRPRQGMRETQYF
NA,TRBV19,CASSTWTSGREGEQFF
once,TRBV5-5,CASSLEWRVQHDNEQFF
NA,TRBV6-2/TRBV6-3,CASGWLSFGGANVLTF
once,TRBV20-1,CSASNQGIYEQYF
NA,TRBV28,CASSLPGINQPQHF
NA,TRBV18,CASSPWSGQETQYF
NA,TRBV5-1,CASSLALAGGRDTQYF
NA,TRBV3-1/TRBV3-2,CASSPRIEGGYTF
NA,TRBV2,CASRDDRADKYF
NA,TRBV20-1,CSAQGSTEAFF
NA,TRBV5-4,CASSPQSSAGETQYF
few,TRBV7-8,CASSLGQGIAYF
NA,TRBV7-2,CASSLTSPSEQFF
few,TRBV28,CASSMGLAANTGELFF
NA,TRBV7-6,CASSSRLAGGGNEQFF
NA,TRBV4-3,CASSQDSAVYGYTF
NA,TRBV11-2,CASSYTYNEQFF
NA,TRBV18,CASSPDRGPSSGNTIYF
NA,TRBV2,CASSEREGTIGYTF
few,TRBV6-1,CASSELQANTEAFF
NA,TRBV18,CASSPSSYSYEQYF
NA,TRBV7-7,CASSLAAGDYEQYF
NA,TRBV5-1,CASSLGGTGFNEKLFF
NA,TRBV18,CASSPVIAGGLDIQYF
NA,TRBV7-2,CASSLGSGLNTEAFF
NA,TRBV7-9,CASSRSGGADGYTF
NA,TRBV18,CASSSEVKETQYF
NA,TRBV4-3,CASSQDWVDMNLNSNQPQHF
once,TRBV28,CASSSGQGNGYTF
NA,TRBV6-5,CASSQRTGWDEQYF
NA,TRBV6-5,CASRRTVDNTGELFF
NA,TRBV12-3/TRBV12-4,CASSSTEYNEQFF
NA,TRBV28,CASSLGQGPLPGGYTF
NA,TRBV5-1,CASSLVSSGYQETQYF
NA,TRBV28,CASSLKDRGRGYTF
NA,TRBV27,CASSLRGNTEAFF
NA,TRBV3-1/TRBV3-2,CASSQGAQGTEAFF
NA,TRBV6-5,CASSYSLDRVDGYTF
NA,TRBV4-3,CASSQSTGARQPQHF
NA,TRBV6-5,CASSYSLFGSTEAFF